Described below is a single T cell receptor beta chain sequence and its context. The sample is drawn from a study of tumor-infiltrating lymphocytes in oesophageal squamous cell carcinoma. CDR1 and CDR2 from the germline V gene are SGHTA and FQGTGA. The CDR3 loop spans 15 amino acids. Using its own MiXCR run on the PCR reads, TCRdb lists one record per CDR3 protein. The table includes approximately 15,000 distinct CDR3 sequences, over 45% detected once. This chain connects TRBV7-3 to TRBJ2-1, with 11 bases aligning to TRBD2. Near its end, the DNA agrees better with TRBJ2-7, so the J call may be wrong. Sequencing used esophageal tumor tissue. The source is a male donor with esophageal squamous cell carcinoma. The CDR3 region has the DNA TGTGCCAGCAGCAAACTAGCGGGAGTTATGGATGAGCAGTACTTC. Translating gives CASSKLAGVMDEQYF.